These T cell receptor beta chains were read from a single sample in a study of shared clonotypes between healthy human individuals. Only in-frame clones appear in the TCRdb table, and some are missing; sequencing was by immunoSEQ multiplex PCR. The table includes millions of clones, under 95% detected once. Sequencing was done on a sample of naive CD8+ T cells from PBMCs. These receptors were collected from a man aged 18-30 years in good health. Some clones in this sample may be carry-over from other donors' samples. Each CDR3 is given with its conserved first and last residue. The D gene is left open where the match is weak. The size entry is marked missing in some rows and otherwise reads once, few, many or a size class.

J gene: TRBJ1-4
V gene: TRBV6-6
D gene: .
clone size: .
CDR3 protein: CASSKTNTNEKLFF
CDR3 DNA: TGTGCCAGCAGTAAGACAAACACTAATGAAAAACTGTTTTTT

J gene: TRBJ2-2
V gene: TRBV19
D gene: TRBD2
clone size: .
CDR3 protein: CASLAVNTGELFF
CDR3 DNA: TGTGCCAGCCTAGCGGTGAACACCGGGGAGCTGTTTTTT

J gene: TRBJ2-1
V gene: TRBV7-9
D gene: .
clone size: .
CDR3 protein: CASTSRALANEQFF
CDR3 DNA: TGTGCCAGCACCTCACGGGCACTAGCTAATGAGCAGTTCTTC

J gene: TRBJ2-5
V gene: TRBV6-5
D gene: TRBD1
clone size: once
CDR3 protein: CASSLDRDVGKTQYF
CDR3 DNA: TGTGCCAGCAGTCTCGACAGGGATGTAGGGAAGACCCAGTACTTC

J gene: TRBJ2-1
V gene: TRBV11-2
D gene: .
clone size: .
CDR3 protein: CASSLVIDRDNEQFF
CDR3 DNA: TGTGCCAGCAGCTTAGTTATAGACCGAGACAATGAGCAGTTCTTC

J gene: TRBJ1-5
V gene: TRBV5-6
D gene: .
clone size: .
CDR3 protein: CASSRGGVGNQPQHF
CDR3 DNA: TGTGCCAGCAGCAGGGGCGGGGTAGGCAATCAGCCCCAGCATTTT

J gene: TRBJ1-2
V gene: TRBV27
D gene: TRBD1
clone size: .
CDR3 protein: CASTRTGGNYGYTF
CDR3 DNA: TGTGCCAGCACCCGGACAGGGGGTAACTATGGCTACACCTTC

J gene: TRBJ1-4
V gene: TRBV28
D gene: .
clone size: .
CDR3 protein: CASSSRGQSEKLFF
CDR3 DNA: TGTGCCAGCAGTTCCCGGGGTCAAAGTGAAAAACTGTTTTTT

J gene: TRBJ1-5
V gene: TRBV19
D gene: .
clone size: .
CDR3 protein: CASTLSNQPQHF
CDR3 DNA: TGTGCCAGTACCCTTAGCAATCAGCCCCAGCATTTT

J gene: TRBJ2-7
V gene: TRBV27
D gene: TRBD2
clone size: .
CDR3 protein: CASSSSGREGEQYF
CDR3 DNA: TGTGCCAGCAGTTCTAGCGGGAGGGAGGGCGAGCAGTACTTC

J gene: TRBJ2-5
V gene: TRBV9
D gene: .
clone size: .
CDR3 protein: CASSPPRLLGMGETQYF
CDR3 DNA: TGTGCCAGCAGCCCACCCCGGTTGTTAGGAATGGGAGAGACCCAGTACTTC

J gene: TRBJ2-7
V gene: TRBV29-1
D gene: .
clone size: .
CDR3 protein: CSVGGPPAYEQYF
CDR3 DNA: TGCAGCGTGGGGGGCCCGCCGGCCTACGAGCAGTACTTC

J gene: TRBJ2-7
V gene: TRBV4-3
D gene: TRBD1
clone size: .
CDR3 protein: CASSHGGQGNSQYF
CDR3 DNA: TGCGCCAGCAGCCATGGGGGACAGGGTAACTCGCAGTACTTC

J gene: TRBJ1-1
V gene: TRBV30
D gene: .
clone size: .
CDR3 protein: CAWSAGPEAFF
CDR3 DNA: TGTGCCTGGAGTGCAGGCCCTGAAGCTTTCTTT

J gene: TRBJ1-3
V gene: TRBV27
D gene: .
clone size: once
CDR3 protein: CASSSRRVFGNTIYF
CDR3 DNA: TGTGCCAGCAGTTCCCGACGGGTCTTTGGAAACACCATATATTTT

J gene: TRBJ2-3
V gene: TRBV19
D gene: .
clone size: .
CDR3 protein: CASSPRGTDTQYF
CDR3 DNA: TGTGCCAGTAGTCCCAGGGGAACAGATACGCAGTATTTT

J gene: TRBJ2-5
V gene: TRBV10-2
D gene: .
clone size: .
CDR3 protein: CASSESSVGWGKYQQETQYF
CDR3 DNA: TGCGCCAGCAGTGAGTCGTCGGTAGGGTGGGGTAAATATCAACAAGAGACCCAGTACTTC

J gene: TRBJ2-2
V gene: TRBV5-1
D gene: TRBD2
clone size: .
CDR3 protein: CASTYVGAGGLTGELFF
CDR3 DNA: TGCGCCAGCACTTACGTGGGAGCGGGAGGTCTCACCGGGGAGCTGTTTTTT

J gene: TRBJ2-6
V gene: TRBV9
D gene: TRBD2
clone size: .
CDR3 protein: CASSVESRVGLAVSGANVLTF
CDR3 DNA: TGTGCCAGCAGCGTAGAATCTCGGGTTGGACTAGCGGTCTCTGGGGCCAACGTCCTGACTTTC

J gene: TRBJ2-1
V gene: TRBV6-1
D gene: TRBD2
clone size: .
CDR3 protein: CASSERVAGSYNEQFF
CDR3 DNA: TGTGCCAGCAGTGAAAGGGTAGCGGGGTCCTACAATGAGCAGTTCTTC

J gene: TRBJ2-3
V gene: TRBV27
D gene: TRBD1
clone size: .
CDR3 protein: CASSLGTGRTDTQYF
CDR3 DNA: TGTGCCAGCAGTCTTGGGACAGGCCGCACAGATACGCAGTATTTT

J gene: TRBJ2-4
V gene: TRBV29-1
D gene: .
clone size: .
CDR3 protein: CSVVLRTKNIQYF
CDR3 DNA: TGCAGCGTTGTTTTGAGAACCAAAAACATTCAGTACTTC

J gene: TRBJ1-2
V gene: TRBV9
D gene: TRBD1
clone size: once
CDR3 protein: CASSDGTDLNYGYTF
CDR3 DNA: TGTGCCAGCAGCGATGGGACAGACCTTAACTATGGCTACACCTTC

J gene: TRBJ2-2
V gene: TRBV6-6
D gene: TRBD1
clone size: once
CDR3 protein: CASRLQGASPGELFF
CDR3 DNA: TGTGCCAGCCGCTTACAGGGGGCCTCACCCGGGGAGCTGTTTTTT

J gene: TRBJ2-5
V gene: TRBV15
D gene: .
clone size: .
CDR3 protein: CATSRDLTSQETQYF
CDR3 DNA: TGTGCCACCAGCAGAGATCTCACTTCCCAAGAGACCCAGTACTTC

J gene: TRBJ1-2
V gene: TRBV6-1
D gene: .
clone size: .
CDR3 protein: CASRDRNNYGYTF
CDR3 DNA: TGTGCCAGCAGGGACCGGAATAACTATGGCTACACCTTC

J gene: TRBJ1-1
V gene: TRBV7-3
D gene: TRBD1
clone size: .
CDR3 protein: CASSLRARQGEAFF
CDR3 DNA: TGTGCCAGCAGCTTAAGGGCCCGACAGGGAGAAGCTTTCTTT

J gene: TRBJ1-4
V gene: TRBV7-6
D gene: .
clone size: .
CDR3 protein: CASSGSNPTNEKLFF
CDR3 DNA: TGTGCCAGCAGCGGCAGCAATCCAACTAATGAAAAACTGTTTTTT

J gene: TRBJ2-7
V gene: TRBV5-1
D gene: .
clone size: .
CDR3 protein: CASSLRGHGSSYEQYF
CDR3 DNA: TGCGCCAGCAGCTTACGAGGTCACGGGAGTTCCTACGAGCAGTACTTC

J gene: TRBJ2-7
V gene: TRBV11-2
D gene: .
clone size: .
CDR3 protein: CASSLILSPEQYF
CDR3 DNA: TGTGCCAGCAGCTTAATCCTGAGTCCCGAGCAGTACTTC

J gene: TRBJ1-4
V gene: TRBV5-1
D gene: .
clone size: once
CDR3 protein: CASSFISMEKLFF
CDR3 DNA: TGCGCCAGCAGCTTTATTAGTATGGAAAAACTGTTTTTT

J gene: TRBJ1-2
V gene: TRBV27
D gene: .
clone size: .
CDR3 protein: CASSLKGKGYGYTF
CDR3 DNA: TGTGCCAGCAGTTTAAAGGGGAAGGGCTATGGCTACACCTTC

J gene: TRBJ2-1
V gene: TRBV27
D gene: .
clone size: .
CDR3 protein: CASSFTELYNEQFF
CDR3 DNA: TGTGCCAGCAGTTTCACCGAGCTTTACAATGAGCAGTTCTTC

J gene: TRBJ2-7
V gene: TRBV2
D gene: TRBD2
clone size: .
CDR3 protein: CASSGWAAGGSYEQYF
CDR3 DNA: TGTGCCAGCAGTGGGTGGGCGGCGGGAGGGTCCTACGAGCAGTACTTC

J gene: TRBJ1-4
V gene: TRBV4-1
D gene: .
clone size: .
CDR3 protein: CASSQDLWQNEKLFF
CDR3 DNA: TGCGCCAGCAGCCAAGATCTATGGCAGAATGAAAAACTGTTTTTT

J gene: TRBJ1-2
V gene: TRBV27
D gene: .
clone size: few
CDR3 protein: CASSFKAYGYTF
CDR3 DNA: TGTGCCAGCAGTTTTAAAGCCTATGGCTACACCTTC

J gene: TRBJ2-1
V gene: TRBV4-3
D gene: TRBD2
clone size: .
CDR3 protein: CASSQAGTSGLYNEQFF
CDR3 DNA: TGCGCCAGCAGCCAAGCCGGGACTAGCGGGCTCTACAATGAGCAGTTCTTC